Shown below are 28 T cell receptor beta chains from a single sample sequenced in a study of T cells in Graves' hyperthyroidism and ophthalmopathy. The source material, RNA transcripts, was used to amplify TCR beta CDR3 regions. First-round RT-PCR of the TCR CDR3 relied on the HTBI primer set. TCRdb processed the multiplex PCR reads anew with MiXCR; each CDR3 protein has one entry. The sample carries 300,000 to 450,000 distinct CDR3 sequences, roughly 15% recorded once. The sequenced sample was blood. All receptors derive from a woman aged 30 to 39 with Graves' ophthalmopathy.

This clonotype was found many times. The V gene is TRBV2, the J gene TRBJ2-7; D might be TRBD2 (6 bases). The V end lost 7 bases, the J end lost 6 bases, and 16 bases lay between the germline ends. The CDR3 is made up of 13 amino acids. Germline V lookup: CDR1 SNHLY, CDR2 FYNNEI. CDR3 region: CASTVLAAIEQYF. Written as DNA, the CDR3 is TGTGCCAGCACCGTACTAGCCGCTATCGAGCAGTACTTC.

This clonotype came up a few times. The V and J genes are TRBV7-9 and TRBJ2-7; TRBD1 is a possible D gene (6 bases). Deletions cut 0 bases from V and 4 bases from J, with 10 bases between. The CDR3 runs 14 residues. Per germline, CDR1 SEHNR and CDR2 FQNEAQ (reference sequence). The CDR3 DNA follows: TGTGCCAGCAGCTTAGCAGGACAGTTGTACGAGCAGTACTTC. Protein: CASSLAGQLYEQYF.

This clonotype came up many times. In DNA, the CDR3 is TGTGCCAGCAGCTTGGCCTGGGGACACGGGGCGAGGAACACTGAAGCTTTCTTT. Amino acid sequence: CASSLAWGHGARNTEAFF. The rearrangement joins TRBV5-6 to TRBJ1-1; D may be TRBD1 (6 bases). CDR1 and CDR2 from the germline V gene are SGHDT and YYEEEE. V dropped 0 bases and J dropped 1 base, with 19 bases sitting between them. The CDR3 is 18 amino acids.

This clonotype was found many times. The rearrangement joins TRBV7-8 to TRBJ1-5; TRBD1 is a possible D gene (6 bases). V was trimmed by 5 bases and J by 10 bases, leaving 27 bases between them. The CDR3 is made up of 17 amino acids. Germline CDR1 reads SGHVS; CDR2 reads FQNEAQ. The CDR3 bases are TGTGCCAGCAGCCCCCACGCACAGGGCCCGAGAAATCTACCCCAGCATTTT. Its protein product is CASSPHAQGPRNLPQHF.

Here the CDR3 DNA reads TGTGCCAGCAGTGAATGGCTACAGGGGGACTCTGAAAAACTGTTTTTT. This gives the protein CASSEWLQGDSEKLFF. The gene calls are TRBV3-1 and TRBJ1-4; the match to TRBD1 covers 8 bases. In germline, CDR1 is LGHDT, CDR2 YNNKEL (reference sequence). V shed 6 bases, J shed 7 bases, and the junction held 13 bases outside the gene matches. The CDR3 is 16 residues long.

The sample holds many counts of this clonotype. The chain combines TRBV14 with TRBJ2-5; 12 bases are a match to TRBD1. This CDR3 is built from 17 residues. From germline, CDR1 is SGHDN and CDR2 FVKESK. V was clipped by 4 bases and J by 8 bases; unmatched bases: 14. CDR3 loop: CASSPGTGGFKGETQYF. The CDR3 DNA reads TGTGCCAGCAGCCCCGGGACAGGGGGCTTCAAGGGAGAAACCCAGTACTTC.

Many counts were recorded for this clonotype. The CDR3 DNA reads TGCAGTGCTAGACCAATCCGGGACTCCTCGTTCATCTACAATGAGCAGTTCTTC. Encoded protein: CSARPIRDSSFIYNEQFF. The J gene is TRBJ2-1, the V gene TRBV20-1; tentatively, D is TRBD2 (6 bases). Germline lookup yields CDR1 DFQATT and CDR2 SNEGSKA (reference sequence). The V and J ends lost 2 bases and 3 bases respectively, with 23 bases between them. This CDR3 region has 18 residues.

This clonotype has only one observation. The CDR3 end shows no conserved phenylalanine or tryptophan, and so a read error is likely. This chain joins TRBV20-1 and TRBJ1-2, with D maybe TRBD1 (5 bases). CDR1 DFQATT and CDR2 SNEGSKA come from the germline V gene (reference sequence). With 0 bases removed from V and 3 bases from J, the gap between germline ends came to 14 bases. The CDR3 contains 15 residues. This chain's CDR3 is CSAREGPGGDYGYTL. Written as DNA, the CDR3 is TGCAGTGCTAGAGAGGGCCCCGGAGGGGACTATGGCTACACCCTC.

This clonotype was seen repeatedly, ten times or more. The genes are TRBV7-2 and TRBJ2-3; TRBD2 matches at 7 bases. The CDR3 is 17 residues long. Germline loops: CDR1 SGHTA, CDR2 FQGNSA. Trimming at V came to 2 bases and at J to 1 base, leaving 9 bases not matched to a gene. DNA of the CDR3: TGTGCCAGCAGCTTATCCGTCAGCGGGGCCCGCACAGATACGCAGTATTTT. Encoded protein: CASSLSVSGARTDTQYF.

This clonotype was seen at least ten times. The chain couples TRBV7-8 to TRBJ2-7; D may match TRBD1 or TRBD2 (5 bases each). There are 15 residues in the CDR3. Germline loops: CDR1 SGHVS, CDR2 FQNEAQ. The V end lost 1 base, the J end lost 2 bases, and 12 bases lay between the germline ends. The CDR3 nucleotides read TGTGCCAGCAGCTTAGTCGATGGGGGAGCCTACGAGCAGTACTTC. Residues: CASSLVDGGAYEQYF.

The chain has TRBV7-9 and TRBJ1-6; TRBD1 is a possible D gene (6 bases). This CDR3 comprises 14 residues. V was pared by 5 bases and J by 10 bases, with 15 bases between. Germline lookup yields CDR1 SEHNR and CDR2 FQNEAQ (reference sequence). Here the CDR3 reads CASSLGTLYSPLHF. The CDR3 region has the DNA TGTGCCAGCAGCCTAGGGACATTATACTCACCCCTCCACTTT.

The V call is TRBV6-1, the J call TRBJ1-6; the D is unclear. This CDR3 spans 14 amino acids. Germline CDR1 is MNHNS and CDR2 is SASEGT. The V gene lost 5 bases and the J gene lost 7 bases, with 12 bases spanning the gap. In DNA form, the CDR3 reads TGTGCCAGCAGTCCTCTCAGCCGGAATTCACCCCTCCACTTT. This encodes CASSPLSRNSPLHF.

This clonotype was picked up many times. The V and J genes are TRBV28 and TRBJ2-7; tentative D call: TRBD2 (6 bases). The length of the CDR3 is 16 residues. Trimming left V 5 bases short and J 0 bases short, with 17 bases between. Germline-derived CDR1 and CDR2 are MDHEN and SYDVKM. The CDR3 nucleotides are TGTGCCAGCAGTACCCCCCCCCGGGGGAGCTCCTACGAGCAGTACTTC. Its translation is CASSTPPRGSSYEQYF.

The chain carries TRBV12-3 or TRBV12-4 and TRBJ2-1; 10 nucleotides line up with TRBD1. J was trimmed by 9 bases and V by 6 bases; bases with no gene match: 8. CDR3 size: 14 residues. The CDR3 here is CASSSGQGVGEQFF. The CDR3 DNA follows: TGTGCCAGCAGCTCCGGACAGGGGGTCGGTGAGCAGTTCTTC.

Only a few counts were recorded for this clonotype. The CDR3 bases are TGCAGCGTTGCATCCTGGGGGTCCTCGGAATACTATGGCTACACCTTC. Protein: CSVASWGSSEYYGYTF. The chain employs TRBV29-1 and TRBJ1-2; D might be TRBD1 (5 bases). With 4 bases removed from V and 3 bases from J, the gap between germline ends came to 21 bases. The germline gives CDR1 SQVTM, CDR2 ANQGSEA. The CDR3 extends over 16 amino acids.

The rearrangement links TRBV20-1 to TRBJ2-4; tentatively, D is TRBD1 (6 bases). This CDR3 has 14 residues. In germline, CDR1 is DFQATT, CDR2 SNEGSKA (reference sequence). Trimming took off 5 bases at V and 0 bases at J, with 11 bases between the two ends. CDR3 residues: CSAQRTVAKNIQYF. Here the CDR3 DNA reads TGCAGTGCTCAAAGGACAGTAGCCAAAAACATTCAGTACTTC.

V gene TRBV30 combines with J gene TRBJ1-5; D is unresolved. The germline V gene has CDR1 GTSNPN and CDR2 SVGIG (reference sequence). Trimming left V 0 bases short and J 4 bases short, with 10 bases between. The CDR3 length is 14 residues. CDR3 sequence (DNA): TGTGCCTGGAGTGTATTCGGGTTGAATCAGCCCCAGCATTTT. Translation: CAWSVFGLNQPQHF.

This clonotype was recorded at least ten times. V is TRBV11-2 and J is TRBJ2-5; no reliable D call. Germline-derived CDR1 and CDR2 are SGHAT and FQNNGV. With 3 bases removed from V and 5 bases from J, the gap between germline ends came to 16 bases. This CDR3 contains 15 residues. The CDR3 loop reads CASSFGRISRETQYF. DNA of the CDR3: TGTGCCAGCAGCTTTGGTAGAATCTCTCGGGAGACCCAGTACTTC.

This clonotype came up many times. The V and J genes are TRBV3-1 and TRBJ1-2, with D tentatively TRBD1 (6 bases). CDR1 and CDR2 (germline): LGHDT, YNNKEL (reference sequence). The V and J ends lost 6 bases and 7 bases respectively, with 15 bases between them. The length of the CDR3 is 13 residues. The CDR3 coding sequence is TGTGCCAGCAGTGAGGGGGGGAAACGTGGCTACACCTTC. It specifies CASSEGGKRGYTF.

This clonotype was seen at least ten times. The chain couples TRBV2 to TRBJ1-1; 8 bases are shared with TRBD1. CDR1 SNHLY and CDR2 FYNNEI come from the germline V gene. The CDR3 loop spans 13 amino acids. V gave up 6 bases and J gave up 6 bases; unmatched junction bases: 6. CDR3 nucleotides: TGTGCCAGCAGGGTGGACAGGGAGGCTGAAGCTTTCTTT. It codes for CASRVDREAEAFF.

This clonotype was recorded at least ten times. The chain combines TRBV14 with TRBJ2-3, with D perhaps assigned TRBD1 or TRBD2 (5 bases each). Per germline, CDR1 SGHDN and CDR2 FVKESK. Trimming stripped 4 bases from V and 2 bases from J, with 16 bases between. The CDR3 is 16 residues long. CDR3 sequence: CASSPPGQIHTDTQYF. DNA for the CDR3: TGTGCCAGCAGCCCTCCGGGGCAAATCCACACAGATACGCAGTATTTT.

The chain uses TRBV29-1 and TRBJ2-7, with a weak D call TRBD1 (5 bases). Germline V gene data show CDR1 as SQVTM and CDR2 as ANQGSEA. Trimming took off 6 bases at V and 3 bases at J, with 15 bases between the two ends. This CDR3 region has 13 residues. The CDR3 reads CSVSGLGNYEQYF. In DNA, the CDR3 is TGCAGCGTCTCAGGGTTAGGGAACTACGAGCAGTACTTC.

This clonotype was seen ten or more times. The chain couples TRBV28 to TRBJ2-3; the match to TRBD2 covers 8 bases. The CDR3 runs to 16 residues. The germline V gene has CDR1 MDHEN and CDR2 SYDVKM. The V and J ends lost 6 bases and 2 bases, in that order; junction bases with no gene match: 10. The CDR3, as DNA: TGTGCCAGCAGGAACCTCTTGCGGGGGGTCACAGATACGCAGTATTTT. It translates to CASRNLLRGVTDTQYF.

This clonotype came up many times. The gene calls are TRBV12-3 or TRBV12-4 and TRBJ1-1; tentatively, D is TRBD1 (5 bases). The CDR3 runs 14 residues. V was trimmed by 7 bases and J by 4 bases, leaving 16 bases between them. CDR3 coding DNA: TGTGCCAGCATTCCCGGGGTGGGGGGCACTGAAGCTTTCTTT. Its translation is CASIPGVGGTEAFF.

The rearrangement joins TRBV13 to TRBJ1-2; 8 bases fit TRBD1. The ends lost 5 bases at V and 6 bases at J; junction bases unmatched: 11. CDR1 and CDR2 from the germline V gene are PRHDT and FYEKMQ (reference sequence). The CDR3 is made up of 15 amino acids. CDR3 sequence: CASSLRDRPLDGYTF. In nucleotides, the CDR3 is TGTGCCAGCAGCCTCAGGGACAGGCCGCTGGATGGCTACACCTTC.

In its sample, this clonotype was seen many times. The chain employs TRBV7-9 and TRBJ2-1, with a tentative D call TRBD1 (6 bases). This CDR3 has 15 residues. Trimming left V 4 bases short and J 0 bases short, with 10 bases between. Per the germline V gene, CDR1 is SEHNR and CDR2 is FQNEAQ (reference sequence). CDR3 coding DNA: TGTGCCAGCAGCTCGGGACAAAGCTCCTACAATGAGCAGTTCTTC. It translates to CASSSGQSSYNEQFF.

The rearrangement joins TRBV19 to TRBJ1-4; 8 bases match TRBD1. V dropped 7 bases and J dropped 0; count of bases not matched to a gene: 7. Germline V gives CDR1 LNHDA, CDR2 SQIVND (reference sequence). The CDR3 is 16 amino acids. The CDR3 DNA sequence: TGTGCCAGTAATTCCGCACAGGGGGCAACTAATGAAAAACTGTTTTTT. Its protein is CASNSAQGATNEKLFF. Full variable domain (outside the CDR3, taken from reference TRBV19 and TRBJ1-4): DGGITQSPKYLFRKEGQNVTLSCEQNLNHDAMYWYRQDPGQGLRLIYYSQIVNDFQKGDIAEGYSVSREKKESFPLTVTSAQKNPTAFYLCASNSAQGATNEKLFFGSGTQLSVL.

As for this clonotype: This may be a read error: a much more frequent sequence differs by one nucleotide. For the CDR3, the DNA is TGTGCCAGCTCAATTGGGTGCACGACACCGGAAACGCAGTATTTT. Translation gives CASSIGCTTPETQYF. The chain carries TRBV7-2 and TRBJ2-3; D not certain. This CDR3 is built from 15 residues. Trimming left V 8 bases short and J 9 bases short, with 24 bases between. Germline V gives CDR1 SGHTA, CDR2 FQGNSA.